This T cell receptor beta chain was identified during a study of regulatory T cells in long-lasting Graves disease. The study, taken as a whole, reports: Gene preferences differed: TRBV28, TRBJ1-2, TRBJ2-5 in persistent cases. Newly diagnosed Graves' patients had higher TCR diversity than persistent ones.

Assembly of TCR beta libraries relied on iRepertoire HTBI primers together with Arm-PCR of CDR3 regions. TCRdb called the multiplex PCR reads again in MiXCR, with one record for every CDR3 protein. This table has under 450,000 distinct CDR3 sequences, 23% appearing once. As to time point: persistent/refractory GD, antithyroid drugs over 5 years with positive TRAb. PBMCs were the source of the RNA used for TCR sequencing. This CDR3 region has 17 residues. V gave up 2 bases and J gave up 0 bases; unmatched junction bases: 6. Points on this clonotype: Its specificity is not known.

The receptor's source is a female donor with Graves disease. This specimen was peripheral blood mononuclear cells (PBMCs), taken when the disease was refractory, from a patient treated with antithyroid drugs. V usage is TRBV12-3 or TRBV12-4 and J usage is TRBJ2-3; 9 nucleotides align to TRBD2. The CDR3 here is CASSLRLAERSTDTQYF. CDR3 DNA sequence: TGTGCCAGCAGTTTACGACTAGCGGAACGTAGCACAGATACGCAGTATTTT.